The 6 T cell receptor beta chains below come from one sample, sequenced in a study of blood T cell repertoires in COVID-19. Produced via immunoSEQ multiplex PCR; TCRdb's table is partial and in-frame only. The top ten clones hold approximately 0.7% of a sample with more than 200,000 clones, roughly 90% of them seen once. The sample comprised peripheral blood. Every receptor here comes from a human donor in a cohort sampled during active COVID-19.

This clone was recorded only once. The CDR3 coding sequence is TGCGCCAGCAGCTCCCGTACCGCGGACAGCTATGGCTACACCTTC. Its protein is CASSSRTADSYGYTF. The V and J genes are TRBV5-1 and TRBJ1-2, with a possible D match to TRBD1 (6 bases). The CDR3 length is 15 residues. The V end lost 3 bases, the J end lost 4 bases, and 16 bases lay between the germline ends. Germline CDR1 is SGHRS and CDR2 is YFSETQ.

This clone was seen only a few times. The chain has TRBV5-6 and TRBJ2-4; a weak D match, TRBD1 (6 bases). This CDR3 has 14 amino acids. The germline gives CDR1 SGHDT, CDR2 YYEEEE. Between the trimmed V and J ends, which lost 2 bases and 6 bases, there was a span of 12 bases. CDR3 sequence: CASSFSGTPNIQYF. CDR3 bases: TGTGCCAGCAGCTTCTCCGGGACACCAAACATTCAGTACTTC.

The chain uses TRBV5-4 and TRBJ2-2, with 9 bases matching TRBD2. This CDR3 has 17 residues. CDR1 and CDR2 from the germline V gene are SGHNT and YYREEE (reference sequence). Trimming removed 3 bases from V and 11 bases from J; junction bases left unmatched: 17. The CDR3 DNA sequence: TGTGCCAGCAGCTCTCCAACTGACGCGCGGGGGGGCCGCGAGCTGTTTTTT. Translating gives CASSSPTDARGGRELFF. Using reference TRBV5-4 and TRBJ2-2 for the parts outside the CDR3, the full variable domain is ETGVTQSPTHLIKTRGQQVTLRCSSQSGHNTVSWYQQALGQGPQFIFQYYREEENGRGNFPPRFSGLQFPNYSSELNVNALELDDSALYLCASSSPTDARGGRELFFGEGSRLTVL.

V and J are TRBV19 and TRBJ1-2, with D tentatively TRBD1 (5 bases). The germline V gene has CDR1 LNHDA and CDR2 SQIVND (reference sequence). This CDR3 contains 13 residues. V lost 4 bases to trimming and J lost 2 bases, with 8 bases between them. The CDR3 region is CASSKKGNYGYTF. The DNA of the CDR3 is TGTGCCAGTAGTAAGAAGGGGAACTATGGCTACACCTTC.

The chain couples TRBV2 to TRBJ1-3; no firm D call. The CDR3 is made up of 15 amino acids. The V and J ends lost 4 bases and 4 bases respectively, with 14 bases between them. The germline V gene encodes CDR1 SNHLY and CDR2 FYNNEI. DNA of the CDR3: TGTGCCAGCAGTGTAGTTCGAGAATCGGGAAACACCATATATTTT. It encodes CASSVVRESGNTIYF. Using reference TRBV2 and TRBJ1-3 for the parts outside the CDR3, the full variable domain is EPEVTQTPSHQVTQMGQEVILRCVPISNHLYFYWYRQILGQKVEFLVSFYNNEISEKSEIFDDQFSVERPDGSNFTLKIRSTKLEDSAMYFCASSVVRESGNTIYFGEGSWLTVV.

The rearrangement joins TRBV10-3 to TRBJ2-7; maybe TRBD2 (6 bases). Germline V gives CDR1 ENHRY, CDR2 SYGVKD. Deletions cut 3 bases from V and 3 bases from J, with 15 bases between. The length of the CDR3 is 15 residues. CDR3 loop: CAISDSTRLGYEQYF. The CDR3 DNA reads as TGTGCCATCAGTGATTCGACTAGACTGGGCTACGAGCAGTACTTC.